This TCR beta chain was obtained from a study of blood T cell repertoires in COVID-19 (dated by TCRdb to about 2020). At the level of the whole study: The collaborator samples originated in the United States, Italy and Spain and spanned the acute and convalescent phases of COVID-19. The prospective study material was composed of cDNA or gDNA derived from T cells, B-cell-depleted T cells, or PBMCs. Subjects who had been exposed to COVID-19, were actively infected with it, or had recovered from it provided the deeply sampled blood TCRbeta repertoires that made up the dataset. The repertoires were released in a freely available public database meant as a resource for research on the immune response to SARS-CoV-2. Samples came from the ongoing ImmuneRACE study (first 160 participants) plus 1,254 subjects from 6 global collaborators. The sample metadata nearly always contained a de-identified subject ID, COVID-19 status, age in years and sex. Where available, HLA class I and class II types were taken from metadata supplied by the sample provider and were not determined by assay-based typing. Summary of the overall study and its limitations: Clinical and demographic metadata were provided uncurated, with the amount varying by source and participant.

Each collaborating institution followed its own protocols to collect whole blood in K2EDTA tubes. For TCRbeta analysis, collaborators shipped samples as frozen whole blood, isolated PBMCs, or DNA extracted from either of those sample types. V loses 4 bases at its end and J loses 8 bases; junction bases beyond the gene matches: 11. CDR3 length: 15 amino acids, cysteine to phenylalanine. Only CDR3 DNA remains: 45 bases, in frame from the first base. CDR1 is given as MNHEY and CDR2 as SVGAGI, both from the germline V gene. TCRbeta CDR3 regions were amplified from genomic DNA using the immunoSEQ Assay, a bias-controlled multiplex PCR. The paper's processing steps were these. The number of nucleated cells in each sample was estimated from the amplification of reference gene primers within the assay. Sequence reads were collapsed and filtered to measure the absolute abundance of every unique TCRbeta CDR3 rearrangement. Productive Simpson clonality was computed per sample as the square root of Simpson's diversity index over productive rearrangements. TCRdb mirrors the immuneACCESS table, restricted to in-frame sequences. Some clones are absent from its copies; in checked studies, under half trace to an unresolved V gene, and the reason for the others is unknown. The V and J calls and clone size come from that table; D and trimming were worked out from the DNA. Across this sample there are just over 95,000 clones, with about 86% seen only once. Of the sample, 4.1% is held by the ten largest clones.

As to this clone: Its recognized antigen is unknown. Base qualities are not provided; no much larger clone lies one nucleotide away.

Rearrangement joined TRBV6-5 to TRBJ1-1; 9 nucleotides in the junction match TRBD1. This TCR was recovered from a man in his sixties with acute or convalescent COVID-19. The specimen sequenced was peripheral blood. The sequence in DNA is TGTGCCAGCAGTTGGGACAGGGAGTTATCAAGCGAAGCTTTCTTT. It codes for CASSWDRELSSEAFF.